The rows below give T cell receptor beta chains drawn from one sample of a study of cytomegalovirus exposure and HLA in healthy donors. TCRdb keeps only in-frame clones here, not all; method: immunoSEQ multiplex PCR. The table lists about 54,000 clones, roughly 87% of them singletons. Sequenced input: PBMCs. The receptors stem from a woman under 30 in good health and CMV-seropositive. Both conserved end residues are part of each CDR3.

cdr3_aa	v_call	j_call
CASSLQGGTQYF	TRBV9	TRBJ2-3
CATQSGSGKETQYF	TRBV5-1	TRBJ2-5
CASSPRLAGFYNEQFF	TRBV18	TRBJ2-1
CASSVSAGFSTDTQYF	TRBV9	TRBJ2-3
CASSERRTEAFF	TRBV6-1	TRBJ1-1
CASSPLLGGLAGDQETQYF	TRBV19	TRBJ2-5
CASNENSQETQYF	TRBV6-1	TRBJ2-5
CASSWRGGLITDTQYF	TRBV28	TRBJ2-3
CASSPPASGGAGEQFF	TRBV18	TRBJ2-1
CASRLRGGYTF	TRBV5-8	TRBJ1-2
CASSRDRGRSPLHF	TRBV6-6	TRBJ1-6
CAISAWQGANNTEAFF	TRBV10-3	TRBJ1-1
CASSLSGGDTYNEQFF	TRBV7-6	TRBJ2-1
CASSLTTNYGYTF	TRBV27	TRBJ1-2
CASSPGRTGPSSTDTQYF	TRBV7-3	TRBJ2-3
CASSFRGGGTEAFF	TRBV7-3	TRBJ1-1
CAWSTGTGGMNTEAFF	TRBV30	TRBJ1-1
CASSVGTRTKNIQYF	TRBV5-1	TRBJ2-4
CASSQDPPRTGERAFF	TRBV4-1	TRBJ1-1
CASSIPQGYYNEQFF	TRBV19	TRBJ2-1
CASSYSGGGSPLHF	TRBV6-6	TRBJ1-6
CASSERGEYNSPLHF	TRBV10-1	TRBJ1-6
CASSLSPHLRTGYEQYF	TRBV27	TRBJ2-7
CASSQDPLGAGVGTGELFF	TRBV4-1	TRBJ2-2
CASSPQLIRDYEQYF	TRBV14	TRBJ2-7
CASSPSTGVGNTIYF	TRBV28	TRBJ1-3
CASSYGTGASDTQYF	TRBV6-5	TRBJ2-3
CASSLAASGVSYNEQFF	TRBV5-1	TRBJ2-1
CASSPEQGAGAQYF	TRBV7-2	TRBJ2-5
CASSLAATDTQYF	TRBV7-2	TRBJ2-3
CASSESGQGGYEQYF	TRBV9	TRBJ2-7
CASSAGLGSYNEQFF	TRBV9	TRBJ2-1
CASHAGDPYNEQFF	TRBV6-1	TRBJ2-1
CASPDGAKMNTEAFF	TRBV18	TRBJ1-1
CASSLLASSADEQYF	TRBV9	TRBJ2-7
CASSLEAGVYNEQFF	TRBV5-1	TRBJ2-1
CASSLRGYADTQYF	TRBV5-4	TRBJ2-3
CASSSMDRAAGYTF	TRBV7-9	TRBJ1-2
CASSGAYNEQFF	TRBV14	TRBJ2-1
CASSLSDPSPPYGYTF	TRBV28	TRBJ1-2
CATSRPPGLAGEYEQYF	TRBV15	TRBJ2-7
CASSLASGVNSPLHF	TRBV11-2	TRBJ1-6
CASRSSGVGQETQYF	TRBV28	TRBJ2-5